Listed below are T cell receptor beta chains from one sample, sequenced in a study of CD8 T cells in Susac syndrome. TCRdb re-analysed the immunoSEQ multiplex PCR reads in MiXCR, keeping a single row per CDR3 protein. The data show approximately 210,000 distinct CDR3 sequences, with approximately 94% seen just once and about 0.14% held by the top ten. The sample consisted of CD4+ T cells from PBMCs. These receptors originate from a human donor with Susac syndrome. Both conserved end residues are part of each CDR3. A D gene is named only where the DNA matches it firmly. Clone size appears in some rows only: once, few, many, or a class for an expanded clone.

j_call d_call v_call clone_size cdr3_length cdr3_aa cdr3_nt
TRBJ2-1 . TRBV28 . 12 CASSFLGGRLFF TGTGCCAGCAGTTTCCTAGGGGGGAGGCTGTTCTTC
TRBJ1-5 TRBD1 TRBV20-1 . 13 CSARNTGDQPQHF TGCAGTGCTAGGAATACAGGGGATCAGCCCCAGCATTTT
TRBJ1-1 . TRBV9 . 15 CASSVGGGGNTEAFF TGTGCCAGCAGCGTAGGAGGAGGGGGAAACACTGAAGCTTTCTTT
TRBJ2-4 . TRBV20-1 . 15 CSARVEGGRKNIQYF TGCAGTGCTAGAGTGGAGGGGGGTCGCAAAAACATTCAGTACTTC
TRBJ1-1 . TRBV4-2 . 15 CASSLGNGQNTEAFF TGTGCCAGCAGCCTAGGTAATGGACAAAACACTGAAGCTTTCTTT
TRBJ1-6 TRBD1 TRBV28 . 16 CASISPGTDYNSPLHF TGTGCCAGCATCTCGCCGGGGACAGATTATAATTCACCCCTCCACTTT
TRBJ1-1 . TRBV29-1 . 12 CSGGGGDTEAFF TGCAGCGGGGGGGGAGGGGACACTGAAGCTTTCTTT
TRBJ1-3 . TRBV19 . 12 CASSGRGDTIYF TGTGCCAGTAGTGGTAGGGGGGACACCATATATTTT
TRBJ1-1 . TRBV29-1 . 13 CSVEHEMNTEAFF TGCAGCGTTGAACATGAGATGAACACTGAAGCTTTCTTT
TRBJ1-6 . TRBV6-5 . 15 CASSQRGQYNSPLHF TGTGCCAGCAGTCAGCGTGGACAGTATAATTCACCCCTCCACTTT
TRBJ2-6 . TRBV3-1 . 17 CASSQEAGFSGANVLTF TGTGCCAGCAGCCAAGAGGCAGGGTTCTCTGGGGCCAACGTCCTGACTTTC
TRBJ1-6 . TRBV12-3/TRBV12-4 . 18 CASSLSSLVSPGNSPLHF TGTGCCAGCAGTTTAAGTAGCTTGGTCAGCCCGGGCAATTCACCCCTCCACTTT
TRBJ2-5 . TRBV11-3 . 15 CASSFGRGRGETQYF TGTGCCAGCAGCTTCGGTCGGGGGAGGGGGGAGACCCAGTACTTC
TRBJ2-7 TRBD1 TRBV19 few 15 CASSPPGQGLYEQYF TGTGCCAGTAGCCCCCCGGGACAGGGCCTCTACGAGCAGTACTTC
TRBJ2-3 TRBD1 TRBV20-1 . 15 CSASMDRSLTDTQYF TGCAGTGCTAGTATGGACAGGTCCTTGACAGATACGCAGTATTTT
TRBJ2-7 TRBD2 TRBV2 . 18 CASIATSGGLKSSYEQYF TGTGCCAGCATCGCGACTAGCGGGGGCCTGAAAAGCTCCTACGAGCAGTACTTC
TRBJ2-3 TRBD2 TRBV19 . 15 CASSLSRGALDTQYF TGTGCCAGTAGTCTCTCGCGGGGGGCCCTAGATACGCAGTATTTT
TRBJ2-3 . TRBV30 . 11 CAWALLDTQYF TGTGCCTGGGCTCTCCTAGATACGCAGTATTTT
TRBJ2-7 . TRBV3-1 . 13 CASSPRSVNEQYF TGTGCCAGCAGCCCTCGCAGCGTCAACGAGCAGTACTTC
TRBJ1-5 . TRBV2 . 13 CASSVRETQPQHF TGTGCCAGCAGTGTAAGGGAGACTCAGCCCCAGCATTTT
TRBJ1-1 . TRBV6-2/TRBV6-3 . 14 CASSYSDRNTEAFF TGTGCCAGCAGTTACTCCGACAGAAACACTGAAGCTTTCTTT
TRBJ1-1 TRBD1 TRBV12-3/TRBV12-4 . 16 CASIMGQGVGDIEAFF TGTGCCAGCATTATGGGACAGGGCGTTGGGGATATTGAAGCTTTCTTT
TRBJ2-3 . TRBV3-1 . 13 CASSRDRRDTQYF TGTGCCAGCAGCCGCGACCGGCGGGATACGCAGTATTTT
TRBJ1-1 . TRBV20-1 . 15 CSASAPRGVNTEAFF TGCAGTGCTTCAGCTCCCAGGGGAGTCAACACTGAAGCTTTCTTT
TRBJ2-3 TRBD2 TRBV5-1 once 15 CASSLDRGGDDTQYF TGCGCCAGCAGCTTGGACCGGGGGGGCGACGATACGCAGTATTTT
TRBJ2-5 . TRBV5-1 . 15 CASSLDPASKETQYF TGCGCCAGCAGCTTGGATCCAGCATCTAAAGAGACCCAGTACTTC
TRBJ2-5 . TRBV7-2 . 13 CASSPILEETQYF TGTGCCAGCAGCCCGATCCTCGAAGAGACCCAGTACTTC
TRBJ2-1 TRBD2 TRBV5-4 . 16 CASSSPVAGGHNEQFF TGTGCCAGCAGCTCCCCCGTAGCGGGGGGCCACAATGAGCAGTTCTTC
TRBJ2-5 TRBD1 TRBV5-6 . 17 CASSGRVTGGAEETQYF TGTGCCAGCAGTGGCCGTGTGACAGGGGGCGCAGAAGAGACCCAGTACTTC
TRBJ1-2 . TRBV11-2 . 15 CASSLWADMNYGYTF TGTGCCAGCAGCTTGTGGGCGGATATGAACTATGGCTACACCTTC
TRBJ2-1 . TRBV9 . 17 CASTVGPLFSSYNEQFF TGTGCCAGCACGGTGGGGCCCCTCTTCAGCTCCTACAATGAGCAGTTCTTC
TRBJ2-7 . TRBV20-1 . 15 CSAREFGGGDYEQYF TGCAGTGCTAGAGAATTCGGGGGCGGGGACTACGAGCAGTACTTC
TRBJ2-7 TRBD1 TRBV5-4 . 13 CASRADRGYEQYF TGTGCCAGCAGAGCGGACAGGGGCTACGAGCAGTACTTC
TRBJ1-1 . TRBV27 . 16 CASSSWPLSGNTEAFF TGTGCCAGCAGTTCGTGGCCACTATCAGGGAACACTGAAGCTTTCTTT
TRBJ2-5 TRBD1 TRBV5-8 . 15 CASSLPGGAVETQYF TGTGCCAGCAGCCTTCCAGGGGGCGCGGTAGAGACCCAGTACTTC
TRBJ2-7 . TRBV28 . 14 CASTNDGQSYEQYF TGTGCCAGCACCAATGATGGACAGTCCTACGAGCAGTACTTC
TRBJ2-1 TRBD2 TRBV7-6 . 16 CASSLVTGGAYNEQFF TGTGCCAGCAGCTTAGTTACCGGGGGGGCCTACAATGAGCAGTTCTTC
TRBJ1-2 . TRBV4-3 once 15 CASSQYAKERGGYTF TGCGCCAGCAGCCAATATGCGAAGGAGCGGGGAGGCTACACCTTC
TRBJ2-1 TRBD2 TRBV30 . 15 CACGYGGGQFNEQFF TGTGCCTGTGGATATGGCGGGGGGCAATTCAATGAGCAGTTCTTC
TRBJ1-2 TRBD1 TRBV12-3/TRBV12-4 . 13 CASSSDRAWGYTF TGTGCCAGCAGTTCTGACAGGGCCTGGGGCTACACCTTC